Listed below are T cell receptor beta chains from one sample, sequenced in a study of T cells in Graves' hyperthyroidism and ophthalmopathy. From the multiplex PCR reads, TCRdb called clonotypes with MiXCR, one entry per CDR3 protein. Of hundreds of thousands of distinct CDR3 sequences in the sample, less than 25% were seen once. Sequenced material: blood. These receptors originate from a man between 25 and 39 years old with Graves' ophthalmopathy. Both conserved end residues are part of each CDR3. Fields, in order: D gene, clone size, V gene, J gene, CDR3 DNA, CDR3 protein. D genes are given only for firm matches. Not every row has a clone size; where given, it reads once, few, many or a size class.

D gene: -; clone size: few; V gene: TRBV20-1; J gene: TRBJ2-3; CDR3 DNA: TGCAGTGTTTCAGGACCCACAGATACGCAGTATTTT; CDR3 protein: CSVSGPTDTQYF
D gene: TRBD1; clone size: many; V gene: TRBV11-2; J gene: TRBJ2-7; CDR3 DNA: TGTGCCAGCAGCTTAGAGAGGGGGCCGATCTACGAGCAGTACTTC; CDR3 protein: CASSLERGPIYEQYF
D gene: -; clone size: -; V gene: TRBV5-1; J gene: TRBJ2-2; CDR3 DNA: TGCGCCACCGGGGCCGCCGGGGAGCTGTTTTTT; CDR3 protein: CATGAAGELFF
D gene: -; clone size: many; V gene: TRBV7-2; J gene: TRBJ2-7; CDR3 DNA: TGTGCCAGCAGCCCGCGAGTGGCCTACGAGCAGTACTTC; CDR3 protein: CASSPRVAYEQYF
D gene: TRBD1; clone size: -; V gene: TRBV28; J gene: TRBJ1-2; CDR3 DNA: TGTGCCAGCAGTTTAATCGACAGGGTATGGAGCTATGGCTACACCTTC; CDR3 protein: CASSLIDRVWSYGYTF
D gene: -; clone size: many; V gene: TRBV20-1; J gene: TRBJ2-5; CDR3 DNA: TGCAGTGCCCCCGTTTTGGGGAACGGGGAGACCCAGTACTTC; CDR3 protein: CSAPVLGNGETQYF
D gene: TRBD1; clone size: few; V gene: TRBV28; J gene: TRBJ2-7; CDR3 DNA: TGTGCCAGCAGTTACCGCCGGGACAGGTTCTACGAGCAGTACTTC; CDR3 protein: CASSYRRDRFYEQYF
D gene: -; clone size: many; V gene: TRBV5-5; J gene: TRBJ1-1; CDR3 DNA: TGTGCCAGCAGCTTGTTCGGTGAGATACGCGAAGCTTTCTTT; CDR3 protein: CASSLFGEIREAFF
D gene: -; clone size: few; V gene: TRBV11-2; J gene: TRBJ1-5; CDR3 DNA: TGCGCCAGCAGCCAAGATTCGCGCAATCAGCCCCAGCATTTT; CDR3 protein: CASSQDSRNQPQHF
D gene: TRBD2; clone size: -; V gene: TRBV7-2; J gene: TRBJ2-2; CDR3 DNA: TGTGCCAGCAGCTTAAGAGGGGGGGCTAGCGGGAGCATCCTAAACACCGGGGAGCTGTTTTTT; CDR3 protein: CASSLRGGASGSILNTGELFF
D gene: TRBD1; clone size: many; V gene: TRBV12-3/TRBV12-4; J gene: TRBJ1-1; CDR3 DNA: TGTGCCAGCAGTCAGACAGGGATGAACACTGAAGCTTTCTTT; CDR3 protein: CASSQTGMNTEAFF
D gene: TRBD2; clone size: -; V gene: TRBV28; J gene: TRBJ2-3; CDR3 DNA: TGTGCCAGCACCACCGGGACTAGCGGGAGTCCGTACACAGATACGCAGTATTTT; CDR3 protein: CASTTGTSGSPYTDTQYF
D gene: -; clone size: many; V gene: TRBV12-3/TRBV12-4; J gene: TRBJ2-1; CDR3 DNA: TGTGCCAGCAGTTTTAGGCGGGCTGAACACCAAGACGATGAGCAGTTCTTC; CDR3 protein: CASSFRRAEHQDDEQFF
D gene: -; clone size: -; V gene: TRBV28; J gene: TRBJ2-5; CDR3 DNA: TGTGCCAGCGAACGAACTAGTCTACAAGAGACCCAGTACTTC; CDR3 protein: CASERTSLQETQYF
D gene: -; clone size: few; V gene: TRBV28; J gene: TRBJ2-3; CDR3 DNA: TGTGCCAGCCCTTGTTACGGACCTAAGGGGACAGATACGCAGTATTTT; CDR3 protein: CASPCYGPKGTDTQYF
D gene: -; clone size: -; V gene: TRBV4-3; J gene: TRBJ2-4; CDR3 DNA: TGCGCCAGCAGCGCAGACAGTTTAAACATTCAGTACTTC; CDR3 protein: CASSADSLNIQYF
D gene: TRBD1; clone size: many; V gene: TRBV30; J gene: TRBJ1-1; CDR3 DNA: TGTGCCTTGGCGAGAGGGCAGGGGGGGACTGAAGCTTTCTTT; CDR3 protein: CALARGQGGTEAFF
D gene: -; clone size: few; V gene: TRBV6-2/TRBV6-3; J gene: TRBJ2-3; CDR3 DNA: TGTGCCAGCACCCCCAGACTCACAGATACGCAGTATTTT; CDR3 protein: CASTPRLTDTQYF
D gene: -; clone size: many; V gene: TRBV7-8; J gene: TRBJ1-1; CDR3 DNA: TGTGCCAGCAGCTTAGGTGGGACGGTGAACACTGAAGCTTTCTTT; CDR3 protein: CASSLGGTVNTEAFF
D gene: -; clone size: -; V gene: TRBV12-3/TRBV12-4; J gene: TRBJ2-7; CDR3 DNA: TGTGCCAGCACAAAAAATGGCTACGAGCAGTACTTC; CDR3 protein: CASTKNGYEQYF
D gene: TRBD1; clone size: few; V gene: TRBV28; J gene: TRBJ2-3; CDR3 DNA: TGTGCCGGGGGGTCCGGGACAGGGGGCGCAGCAGATACGCAGTATTTT; CDR3 protein: CAGGSGTGGAADTQYF
D gene: -; clone size: few; V gene: TRBV11-3; J gene: TRBJ2-1; CDR3 DNA: TGTGCCAGCAGCTCCACCCAGCGCGTCTCCTACAATGAGCAGTTCTTC; CDR3 protein: CASSSTQRVSYNEQFF
D gene: TRBD2; clone size: many; V gene: TRBV11-1; J gene: TRBJ2-7; CDR3 DNA: TGTGCCAGCAGCTTTCCGGGACTAGCGGTCTACGAGCAGTACTTC; CDR3 protein: CASSFPGLAVYEQYF
D gene: TRBD2; clone size: few; V gene: TRBV20-1; J gene: TRBJ2-1; CDR3 DNA: TGCAGTGCTATAATACTAGCGGGAGAGCAGTTCTTC; CDR3 protein: CSAIILAGEQFF
D gene: -; clone size: -; V gene: TRBV6-1; J gene: TRBJ2-1; CDR3 DNA: TGTGCCAGCACCCCCAGTGGCCTCCTTAATGAGCAGTTCTTC; CDR3 protein: CASTPSGLLNEQFF
D gene: -; clone size: many; V gene: TRBV20-1; J gene: TRBJ1-2; CDR3 DNA: TGCAGTGCTAGAGATATAGATAGGACAGCCTTCTATGGCTACACCTTC; CDR3 protein: CSARDIDRTAFYGYTF
D gene: TRBD2; clone size: many; V gene: TRBV5-5; J gene: TRBJ2-1; CDR3 DNA: TGTGCCAGCAGCCAGGAAGGACTAGCTGATGAGCAGTTCTTC; CDR3 protein: CASSQEGLADEQFF
D gene: -; clone size: many; V gene: TRBV28; J gene: TRBJ2-5; CDR3 DNA: TGTGCCAGCATGGCAGGTTTATTTGAGACCCAGTACTTC; CDR3 protein: CASMAGLFETQYF
D gene: TRBD2; clone size: few; V gene: TRBV6-2/TRBV6-3; J gene: TRBJ2-7; CDR3 DNA: TGTGCCAGCAGTTACGGGACTAGCGGGAGCAAAGAGCAGTACTTC; CDR3 protein: CASSYGTSGSKEQYF
D gene: -; clone size: -; V gene: TRBV3-1; J gene: TRBJ2-2; CDR3 DNA: TGTGCCAGCAGCCAAGATTCGGATGCCACCGGGGAGCTGTTTTTT; CDR3 protein: CASSQDSDATGELFF
D gene: TRBD2; clone size: -; V gene: TRBV4-2; J gene: TRBJ2-7; CDR3 DNA: TGTGCCAGCAGCGAAGGACTAGCGGACGCCTACGAGCAGTACTTC; CDR3 protein: CASSEGLADAYEQYF
D gene: -; clone size: -; V gene: TRBV7-9; J gene: TRBJ1-3; CDR3 DNA: TGTGCCAGCAGCTATGACTGGGACACCATATATTTT; CDR3 protein: CASSYDWDTIYF
D gene: -; clone size: many; V gene: TRBV30; J gene: TRBJ1-4; CDR3 DNA: TGTGCCTGGAGTGTACATACCCGGGAAAAACTGTTTTTT; CDR3 protein: CAWSVHTREKLFF
D gene: -; clone size: -; V gene: TRBV6-2/TRBV6-3; J gene: TRBJ2-6; CDR3 DNA: TGTGCCAGCAGACCACTGAGCTCTGGGGCCAACGTCCTGACTTTC; CDR3 protein: CASRPLSSGANVLTF
D gene: -; clone size: many; V gene: TRBV20-1; J gene: TRBJ2-1; CDR3 DNA: TGCAGTGCTAGGGGCTCCCGGGACGGTTCCTACAATGAGCAGTTCTTC; CDR3 protein: CSARGSRDGSYNEQFF
D gene: -; clone size: few; V gene: TRBV9; J gene: TRBJ1-2; CDR3 DNA: TGTGCCAGTAAAACGGAGGGGCTGAACTATGGCTACACCTTC; CDR3 protein: CASKTEGLNYGYTF
D gene: TRBD2; clone size: -; V gene: TRBV27; J gene: TRBJ2-1; CDR3 DNA: TGTGCCAGCAAGACTAGCGGGGCGTACAATGAGCAGTCCTTC; CDR3 protein: CASKTSGAYNEQSF
D gene: -; clone size: few; V gene: TRBV28; J gene: TRBJ1-5; CDR3 DNA: TGTGCCAGCAGTTTTGGACGAGGCAATCAGCCCCAGCATTTT; CDR3 protein: CASSFGRGNQPQHF
D gene: -; clone size: many; V gene: TRBV6-1; J gene: TRBJ2-3; CDR3 DNA: TGTGCCAGCAGTGCGGGGGACAGCACAGATACGCAGTATTTT; CDR3 protein: CASSAGDSTDTQYF
D gene: -; clone size: many; V gene: TRBV28; J gene: TRBJ2-5; CDR3 DNA: TGTGCCAGCAGTTCAAGTCCATCTGAGACCCAGTACTTC; CDR3 protein: CASSSSPSETQYF
D gene: -; clone size: -; V gene: TRBV27; J gene: TRBJ2-2; CDR3 DNA: TGTGCCAGCAGACCCGCCGAAGCGACCAACACCGGGGAGCTGTTTTTT; CDR3 protein: CASRPAEATNTGELFF
D gene: -; clone size: many; V gene: TRBV28; J gene: TRBJ2-7; CDR3 DNA: TGTGCCAGCAGTAACTACTACGAGCAGTACTTC; CDR3 protein: CASSNYYEQYF
D gene: -; clone size: -; V gene: TRBV25-1; J gene: TRBJ2-1; CDR3 DNA: TGTGCCAGCATCGGGCTACGGGACAATGAGCAGTTCTTC; CDR3 protein: CASIGLRDNEQFF